This TCR beta chain was sequenced in a study of a mutant IDH1 vaccine in newly diagnosed glioma. The time point here: week 35, safety follow-up. Vaccine doses each comprised 300 ug of mutant IDH1 20-mer peptide, with topical imiquimod. Unmatched junction bases numbered 2, after V lost 6 bases and J lost 1 base. The CDR3 extends over 13 amino acids. CDR1 and CDR2 from the germline V gene are SNHLY and FYNNEI. Points on this clone: Its specificity is unknown.

Clones were sequenced by immunoSEQ multiplex PCR, and TCRdb holds only the in-frame ones, with some missing. The sample includes more than 25,000 clones, under 85% of them seen just once. The receptor comes from a woman in her thirties with glioma. Some clones in this sample may be carry-over from other donors' samples. The chain is built from TRBV2 and TRBJ1-1, with 7 nucleotides matching TRBD1. Sequencing used PBMCs, obtained from a glioma patient whose treatment included an IDH1 peptide vaccine. CDR3 loop: CASRWDRNTEAFF. The CDR3 DNA is TGTGCCAGCAGATGGGACAGGAACACTGAAGCTTTCTTT.